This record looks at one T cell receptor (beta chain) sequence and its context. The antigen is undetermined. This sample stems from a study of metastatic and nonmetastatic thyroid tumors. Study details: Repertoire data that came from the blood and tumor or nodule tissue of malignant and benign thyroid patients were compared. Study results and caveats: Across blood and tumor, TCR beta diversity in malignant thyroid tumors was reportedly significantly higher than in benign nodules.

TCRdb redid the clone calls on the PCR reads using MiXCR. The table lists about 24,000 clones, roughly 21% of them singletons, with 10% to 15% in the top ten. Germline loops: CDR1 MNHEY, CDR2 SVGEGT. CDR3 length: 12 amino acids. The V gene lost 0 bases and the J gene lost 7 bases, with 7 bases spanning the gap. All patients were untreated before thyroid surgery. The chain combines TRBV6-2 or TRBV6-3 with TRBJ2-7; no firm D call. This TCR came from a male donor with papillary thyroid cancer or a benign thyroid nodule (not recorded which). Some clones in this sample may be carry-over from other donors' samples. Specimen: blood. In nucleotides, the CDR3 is TGTGCCAGCAGTTACTCCGCTGGGGAGCAGTACTTC. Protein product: CASSYSAGEQYF.